The next 13 T cell receptor beta chains were all read from a single sample in a study of Ad26.COV2.S vaccination and SARS-CoV-2 variants (dated by TCRdb to the early 2020s). The receptor library was made with the immunoSEQ multiplex PCR assay. The source is immuneACCESS, and TCRdb retained only in-frame sequences with V and J called. Part of the clones is not carried over; for the studies checked, unresolved V genes explain less than half of this, and the remainder is unexplained. This sample holds about 350,000 clones; approximately 85% were observed only once. The biggest ten clones account for 3.3% of the sample. The sample's treatment or condition label, in plain terms: over 15 received Ad26.COV2.S at low or high dose, single or two shots; roughly 5 received placebo; per-sample allocation not given. For vaccine and placebo recipients, repertoires were sequenced using samples collected on day 63 after the first injection.

The specimen comprised peripheral blood, sampled in a trial of Ad26.COV2.S vaccine versus placebo. These TCRs come from a person between 18 and 65 years old who received the Ad26.COV2.S COVID-19 vaccine or a placebo.

This sequence joins TRBV3-1 (or the pseudogene TRBV3-2) and TRBJ1-5, with TRBD1 matching 11 bases. V lost 0 bases, J lost 5 bases, and 12 bases stayed unmatched. CDR3 length equals 19 residues. Germline V gene sequence: CDR1 LGHDT, CDR2 YNNKEL (reference sequence). Here the CDR3 reads CASSQDLWDRGTPYQPQHF. The CDR3, as DNA: TGTGCCAGCAGCCAAGATCTGTGGGACAGGGGGACTCCATATCAGCCCCAGCATTTT.

The chain recombines TRBV27 with TRBJ2-3, with 9 nucleotides matching TRBD2. The CDR3 runs to 16 residues. V trimming: 8 bases; J trimming: 5 bases; junction bases outside the gene matches: 14. Per the germline V gene, CDR1 is MNHEY and CDR2 is SMNVEV (reference sequence). CDR3 protein: CASGLYPGLAIDTQYF. CDR3 coding DNA: TGTGCCAGCGGCCTCTACCCGGGACTAGCTATAGATACGCAGTATTTT.

This chain uses TRBV6-5 with TRBJ2-2; TRBD2 might be the D (6 bases). Germline CDR1 reads MNHEY; CDR2 reads SVGAGI. Trimming left V 0 bases short and J 6 bases short, with 11 bases between. The CDR3 is 15 amino acids. CDR3 nucleotide sequence: TGTGCCAGCAGTTACTCAGGGACTCACCCCGGGGAGCTGTTTTTT. Protein product: CASSYSGTHPGELFF.

This clone came up once. The chain uses TRBV4-2 and TRBJ2-3; 7 nucleotides align to TRBD1. V dropped 0 bases and J dropped 0; count of bases not matched to a gene: 6. The CDR3 is made up of 17 amino acids. The germline V gene has CDR1 LGHNA and CDR2 YNFKEQ. The CDR3 nucleotides are TGTGCCAGCAGCCAAGAACCCCAGGGGGTAAGCACAGATACGCAGTATTTT. It codes for CASSQEPQGVSTDTQYF.

The rearrangement joins TRBV4-3 to TRBJ1-2; D unresolved. Germline assignment: CDR1 LGHNA and CDR2 YSLEER. The CDR3 loop spans 14 amino acids. The ends were cut back, 0 bases at V and 8 bases at J, with 13 bases in the middle. The CDR3 sequence is CASSQDYGSDGYTF. The DNA for the CDR3 is TGCGCCAGCAGCCAAGATTACGGATCGGACGGCTACACCTTC.

J is TRBJ2-7 and V is TRBV9; D assignment may be TRBD1 or TRBD2 (5 bases each). This CDR3 is 15 amino acids long. Trimming removed 4 bases from V and 5 bases from J, with 19 bases in between. Germline-derived CDR1 and CDR2 are SGDLS and YYNGEE. CDR3 coding DNA: TGTGCCAGCAGCCCAGTGGGGACCTCCGGGGACGAGCAGTACTTC. Translated: CASSPVGTSGDEQYF.

This clone was found a few times. This chain uses TRBV4-3 with TRBJ2-5; tentatively, D is TRBD1 (5 bases). CDR1 is LGHNA, CDR2 YSLEER, per germline. V was trimmed by 1 base and J by 2 bases, leaving 11 bases between them. There are 15 residues in the CDR3. Here the CDR3 reads CASSQGTTTQETQYF. Here the CDR3 DNA reads TGCGCCAGCAGCCAAGGGACAACTACTCAAGAGACCCAGTACTTC.

The V and J genes are TRBV30 and TRBJ2-3; D is unclear. The length of the CDR3 is 13 residues. Germline values: CDR1 GTSNPN, CDR2 SVGIG (reference sequence). The CDR3 loop reads CARSPMVGDTQYF. CDR3 in DNA: TGTGCTAGAAGTCCGATGGTGGGTGATACGCAGTATTTT.

The V gene is TRBV11-2, the J gene TRBJ2-7; no definite D call. Trimming stripped 4 bases from V and 4 bases from J, with 14 bases between. The CDR3 loop spans 14 amino acids. Germline V CDR1 and CDR2: SGHAT, FQNNGV. The CDR3 DNA reads as TGTGCCAGCAGCTCCACGTCAGGCCCATACGAGCAGTACTTC. Encoded protein: CASSSTSGPYEQYF.

There are a few counts of this clone. The rearrangement uses TRBV24-1 and TRBJ1-3; D is uncertain. The V and J ends lost 5 bases and 3 bases respectively, with 10 bases between them. The CDR3 is 14 amino acids. CDR1 is KGHDR, CDR2 SFDVKD, per germline. CDR3 in DNA: TGTGCCACCAGTGTAGAGATCTTTGGAAACACCATATATTTT. Protein: CATSVEIFGNTIYF.

This chain joins TRBV30 and TRBJ1-3, with unresolved D. The CDR3 extends over 11 amino acids. The V and J ends lost 4 bases and 3 bases respectively, with 4 bases between them. CDR1 is GTSNPN and CDR2 is SVGIG in the germline V gene (reference sequence). CDR3 bases: TGTGCCTGGACTTTTGGAAACACCATATATTTT. It codes for CAWTFGNTIYF. Full variable domain (rest looked up from reference TRBV30 and TRBJ1-3): SQTIHQWPATLVQPVGSPLSLECTVEGTSNPNLYWYRQAAGRGLQLLFYSVGIGQISSEVPQNLSASRPQDRQFILSSKKLLLSDSGFYLCAWTFGNTIYFGEGSWLTVV.

This clone has a single count. The J gene is TRBJ1-4, the V gene TRBV9, with a possible D match to TRBD1 (5 bases). Trimming shortened V by 4 bases and J by 6 bases, and 13 bases separated the two germline ends. Germline lookup yields CDR1 SGDLS and CDR2 YYNGEE. The CDR3 has 14 residues. The CDR3 bases are TGTGCCAGCAGCCCGGGGGGGACGGATGAAAAACTGTTTTTT. This sequence encodes CASSPGGTDEKLFF.

The chain uses TRBV2 and TRBJ2-3; no reliable D call. Germline CDR1 is SNHLY and CDR2 is FYNNEI. Trimming removed 4 bases at V and 1 base at J, with 6 bases between. The length of the CDR3 is 13 residues. The CDR3 region is CASSGGGTDTQYF. CDR3 sequence (DNA): TGTGCCAGCAGTGGAGGAGGCACAGATACGCAGTATTTT.